In this sample, the clone carrying this T cell receptor (beta chain) turned up a few times. The antigen remains undetermined. The data derive from a study of cytomegalovirus exposure and HLA in healthy donors. Study-wide results and caveats: Available immune exposure information covered CMV serostatus only.

PCR was performed using 60 Vbeta and 13 Jbeta primers. Profiled with immunoSEQ multiplex PCR; TCRdb holds only in-frame clones, not every one. The table shows about 120,000 clones, with 73% occurring only once. The origin of this receptor is a middle-aged woman in good health and CMV-seronegative. The source material was PBMCs.

CDR3 region: CASRRQGNYEQYF. DNA for the CDR3: TGTGCCAGCAGGAGACAGGGCAACTACGAGCAGTACTTC. The chain carries TRBV28 and TRBJ2-7; TRBD1 matches at 7 bases. Per germline, CDR1 MDHEN and CDR2 SYDVKM. There are 13 residues in the CDR3. Germline trimming cut 6 bases from V and 3 bases from J; bases unmatched to any gene: 5. Full variable domain (outside the CDR3, taken from reference TRBV28 and TRBJ2-7): DVKVTQSSRYLVKRTGEKVFLECVQDMDHENMFWYRQDPGLGLRLIYFSYDVKMKEKGDIPEGYSVSREKKERFSLILESASTNQTSMYLCASRRQGNYEQYFGPGTRLTVT.